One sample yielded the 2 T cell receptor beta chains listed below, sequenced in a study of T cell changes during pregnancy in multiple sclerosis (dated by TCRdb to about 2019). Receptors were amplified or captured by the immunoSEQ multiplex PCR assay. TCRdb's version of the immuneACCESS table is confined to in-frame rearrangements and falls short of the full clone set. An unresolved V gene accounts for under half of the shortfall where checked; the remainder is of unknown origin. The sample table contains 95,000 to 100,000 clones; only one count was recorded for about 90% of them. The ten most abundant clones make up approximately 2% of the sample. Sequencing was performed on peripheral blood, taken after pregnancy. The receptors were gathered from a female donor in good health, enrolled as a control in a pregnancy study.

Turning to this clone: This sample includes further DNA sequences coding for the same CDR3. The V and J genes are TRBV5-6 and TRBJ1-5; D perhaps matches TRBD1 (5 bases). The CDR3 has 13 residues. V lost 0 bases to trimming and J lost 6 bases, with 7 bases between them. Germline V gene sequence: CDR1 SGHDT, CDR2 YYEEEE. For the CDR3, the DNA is TGTGCCAGCAGCTTGGGGGGGGGTCAGCCCCAGCATTTT. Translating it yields CASSLGGGQPQHF.

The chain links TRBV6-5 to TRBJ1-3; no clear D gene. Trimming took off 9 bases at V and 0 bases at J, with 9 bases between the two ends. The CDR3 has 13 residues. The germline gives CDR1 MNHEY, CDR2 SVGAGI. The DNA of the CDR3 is TGTGCCAGTGCTTTAGACTCTGGAAACACCATATATTTT. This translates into CASALDSGNTIYF.